The 17 T cell receptor beta chains in this list originate from one sample, sequenced in a study of blood T cell repertoires in COVID-19. Only in-frame clones appear in the TCRdb table, and some are missing; sequencing was by immunoSEQ multiplex PCR. The data contain fewer than 250,000 clones, just over 90% of them seen just once; the ten biggest clones take up roughly 1.2%. Sequencing was done on a sample of peripheral blood. All receptors derive from a man aged 25 to 40 with acute or convalescent COVID-19.

This chain uses TRBV28 with TRBJ2-6; weak D call: TRBD2 (7 bases). Trimming stripped 3 bases from V and 2 bases from J, with 11 bases between. Germline CDR1 is MDHEN and CDR2 is SYDVKM. The CDR3 has 16 residues. As DNA, the CDR3 is TGTGCCAGCAGTTTCTCGGGGGGCCCTGGGGCCAACGTCCTGACTTTC. This sequence encodes CASSFSGGPGANVLTF.

This clone was detected only once. The CDR3 loop reads CASSQEDGTGFNEQFF. The CDR3, as DNA: TGTGCCAGCAGCCAAGAGGACGGGACAGGCTTCAATGAGCAGTTCTTC. The chain uses TRBV4-2 and TRBJ2-1; 8 nucleotides agree with TRBD1. This CDR3 is 16 amino acids long. J gave up 6 bases and V 0 bases, and 7 bases lay outside the gene matches. Germline CDR1 is LGHNA and CDR2 is YNFKEQ.

In nucleotides, the CDR3 is TGTGCCAGCAGTTTCGGGGTTTATTCCTACGAGCAGTACTTC. Translated: CASSFGVYSYEQYF. The chain joins TRBV27 to TRBJ2-7; tentative D call: TRBD2 (5 bases). The CDR3 covers 14 residues. Trimming removed 3 bases from V and 1 base from J, with 10 bases in between. Germline V gene data show CDR1 as MNHEY and CDR2 as SMNVEV (reference sequence).

This chain uses TRBV11-2 with TRBJ2-1; 7 bases align to TRBD1. The germline V gene has CDR1 SGHAT and CDR2 FQNNGV. The CDR3 loop spans 13 amino acids. V gave up 6 bases and J gave up 8 bases; unmatched junction bases: 7. For the CDR3, the DNA is TGTGCCAGCAGTTACTCTAGGGGGCATGAGCAGTTCTTC. Its translation is CASSYSRGHEQFF. Variable domain in full (rest from reference TRBV11-2 and TRBJ2-1): EAGVAQSPRYKIIEKRQSVAFWCNPISGHATLYWYQQILGQGPKLLIQFQNNGVVDDSQLPKDRFSAERLKGVDSTLKIQPAKLEDSAVYLCASSYSRGHEQFFGPGTRLTVL.

This sequence joins TRBV5-1 and TRBJ2-1; D not certain. Germline-derived CDR1 and CDR2 are SGHRS and YFSETQ. The V end lost 5 bases, the J end lost 8 bases, and 8 bases lay between the germline ends. The CDR3 extends over 11 amino acids. CDR3 loop: CASRRLDEQFF. The CDR3 region has the DNA TGCGCCAGCAGGAGGTTGGATGAGCAGTTCTTC.

V and J are TRBV27 and TRBJ1-1; maybe TRBD1 (5 bases). Deletions cut 6 bases from V and 4 bases from J, with 18 bases between. The CDR3 spans 15 residues. The V gene's germline CDR1 is MNHEY and CDR2 SMNVEV (reference sequence). CDR3 nucleotide sequence: TGTGCCAGCAGACTAAACTGGGGGGTTTCCACTGAAGCTTTCTTT. As protein: CASRLNWGVSTEAFF.

The V and J genes are TRBV19 and TRBJ2-7, with 12 bases matching TRBD2. Unmatched junction bases numbered 1, after V lost 3 bases and J lost 7 bases. CDR3 length: 13 residues. Germline V gives CDR1 LNHDA, CDR2 SQIVND (reference sequence). CDR3 protein: CASSIGLAGEQYF. The CDR3 DNA is TGTGCCAGTAGTATTGGACTAGCGGGGGAGCAGTACTTC.

The chain links TRBV27 to TRBJ1-1; D possibly corresponds to TRBD1 (5 bases). Germline V lookup: CDR1 MNHEY, CDR2 SMNVEV (reference sequence). This CDR3 has 16 residues. V was trimmed by 3 bases and J by 0 bases, leaving 14 bases between them. Written as DNA, the CDR3 is TGTGCCAGCAGTTTCTCGGGGGACTCAATGAACACTGAAGCTTTCTTT. This translates into CASSFSGDSMNTEAFF.

The chain employs TRBV5-6 and TRBJ2-7, with 10 bases that match TRBD1. The CDR3 spans 18 residues. CDR1 and CDR2 from the germline V gene are SGHDT and YYEEEE. V was clipped by 4 bases and J by 0 bases; unmatched bases: 13. Here the CDR3 reads CASSVFRDRGLPSYEQYF. CDR3 sequence (DNA): TGTGCCAGCAGCGTTTTCCGGGACAGGGGACTTCCCTCCTACGAGCAGTACTTC.

The chain couples TRBV5-1 to TRBJ2-3; D is possibly TRBD1 (6 bases). There are 15 residues in the CDR3. Germline V gene lookup returns CDR1 SGHRS and CDR2 YFSETQ. Between the trimmed V and J ends, which lost 5 bases and 3 bases, there was a span of 16 bases. The CDR3 reads CASRSGVFRTDTQYF. As DNA, the CDR3 is TGCGCCAGCAGATCAGGGGTATTCAGGACAGATACGCAGTATTTT. Based on the CDR3 plus reference TRBV5-1 and TRBJ2-3, the full variable domain is KAGVTQTPRYLIKTRGQQVTLSCSPISGHRSVSWYQQTPGQGLQFLFEYFSETQRNKGNFPGRFSGRQFSNSRSEMNVSTLELGDSALYLCASRSGVFRTDTQYFGPGTRLTVL.

This chain joins TRBV9 and TRBJ2-7, with TRBD2 as a possible D gene (5 bases). The CDR3 loop spans 16 amino acids. Germline V gene lookup returns CDR1 SGDLS and CDR2 YYNGEE. Trimming left V 4 bases short and J 1 base short, with 18 bases between. CDR3 protein: CASSPRGAPMSYEQYF. The CDR3 DNA reads TGTGCCAGCAGCCCCCGGGGAGCCCCCATGTCCTACGAGCAGTACTTC. Supplemented by reference TRBV9 and TRBJ2-7, the full variable domain reads DSGVTQTPKHLITATGQRVTLRCSPRSGDLSVYWYQQSLDQGLQFLIQYYNGEERAKGNILERFSAQQFPDLHSELNLSSLELGDSALYFCASSPRGAPMSYEQYFGPGTRLTVT.

The rearrangement uses TRBV11-2 and TRBJ2-3, with a possible D match to TRBD2 (6 bases). V was shortened by 5 bases and J by 8 bases, with 14 bases between the two germline ends. Germline-derived CDR1 and CDR2 are SGHAT and FQNNGV. CDR3 length: 13 residues. The CDR3 nucleotides are TGTGCCAGCAGCCGTCAATCCGGGGGTACGCAGTATTTT. It is translated as CASSRQSGGTQYF.

This clone was detected only a few times. The chain joins TRBV7-9 to TRBJ2-1; D is unresolved. Looked up from germline, CDR1 is SEHNR and CDR2 is FQNEAQ (reference sequence). Trimming shortened V by 4 bases and J by 12 bases, and 16 bases separated the two germline ends. This CDR3 region has 13 residues. The CDR3 nucleotides are TGTGCCAGCAGCTGGAGTAGCACGGGTCGGCAGTTCTTC. The encoded protein is CASSWSSTGRQFF.

The J gene is TRBJ2-1, the V gene TRBV19; 9 nucleotides line up with TRBD2. V was clipped by 5 bases and J by 1 base; unmatched bases: 6. This CDR3 comprises 16 residues. Germline values: CDR1 LNHDA, CDR2 SQIVND (reference sequence). The CDR3 DNA is TGTGCCAGTAGTGATCGCGGGGGGGCATCCTACAATGAGCAGTTCTTC. Protein product: CASSDRGGASYNEQFF. The full variable domain, in which reference TRBV19 and TRBJ2-1 provide the parts outside the CDR3, is DGGITQSPKYLFRKEGQNVTLSCEQNLNHDAMYWYRQDPGQGLRLIYYSQIVNDFQKGDIAEGYSVSREKKESFPLTVTSAQKNPTAFYLCASSDRGGASYNEQFFGPGTRLTVL.

This chain links TRBV5-5 with TRBJ1-5; maybe TRBD1 (6 bases). Germline V gene data show CDR1 as SGHKS and CDR2 as YYEKEE (reference sequence). The V end was cut by 0 bases, the J end by 5 bases, with 12 bases between. This CDR3 has 15 residues. CDR3 in amino acids: CASSLEGQGYQPQHF. CDR3 DNA sequence: TGTGCCAGCAGCTTGGAGGGGCAGGGGTATCAGCCCCAGCATTTT.

This clone appeared a single time. V gene TRBV6-6 combines with J gene TRBJ1-2; D unclear. CDR1 MNHNY and CDR2 SVGAGI come from the germline V gene (reference sequence). CDR3 size: 15 residues. V gave up 3 bases and J gave up 1 base, with 12 bases separating them. As DNA, the CDR3 is TGTGCCAGCAGTTATGGGCAGCCTATTAACTATGGCTACACCTTC. Its protein product is CASSYGQPINYGYTF.

V gene TRBV5-1 combines with J gene TRBJ2-7; 8 nucleotides line up with TRBD2. V was clipped by 0 bases and J by 3 bases; unmatched bases: 11. The CDR3 is 17 residues long. Germline values: CDR1 SGHRS, CDR2 YFSETQ. The CDR3 region has the DNA TGCGCCAGCAGCTTGGGCTTTCGCCCGGGAGGGAACTACGAGCAGTACTTC. Translated, it gives CASSLGFRPGGNYEQYF. The entire variable domain, with the rest obtained from reference TRBV5-1 and TRBJ2-7, is as follows: KAGVTQTPRYLIKTRGQQVTLSCSPISGHRSVSWYQQTPGQGLQFLFEYFSETQRNKGNFPGRFSGRQFSNSRSEMNVSTLELGDSALYLCASSLGFRPGGNYEQYFGPGTRLTVT.